Each of the 27 T cell receptor beta chains below was sequenced from the same sample in a study of blood T cell repertoires in COVID-19. Data came from immunoSEQ multiplex PCR; TCRdb stores just in-frame clones and leaves some out. The sample includes around 58,000 clones, roughly 85% of them seen just once. The sequenced material came from peripheral blood. The source is a human donor in a cohort sampled during active COVID-19.

This chain uses TRBV7-9 with TRBJ1-6; 8 nucleotides agree with TRBD1. Germline CDR1 and CDR2: SEHNR and FQNEAQ (reference sequence). The CDR3 contains 16 residues. With 5 bases clipped from V and 0 bases from J, the junction kept 3 bases outside the gene matches. CDR3 residues: CASSRTGISYNSPLHF. Written as DNA, the CDR3 is TGTGCCAGCAGCCGGACAGGGATCTCCTATAATTCACCCCTCCACTTT.

J is TRBJ1-2 and V is TRBV15; TRBD1 is a possible D gene (6 bases). Per germline, CDR1 LNHNV and CDR2 YYDKDF (reference sequence). V was clipped by 5 bases and J by 1 base, with 11 bases between them. This CDR3 contains 14 residues. This chain's CDR3 is CATSGRGNNYGYTF. As DNA, the CDR3 is TGTGCCACCAGCGGTAGGGGGAATAACTATGGCTACACCTTC. The whole variable domain, remainder taken from reference TRBV15 and TRBJ1-2, is DAMVIQNPRYQVTQFGKPVTLSCSQTLNHNVMYWYQQKSSQAPKLLFHYYDKDFNNEADTPDNFQSRRPNTSFCFLDIRSPGLGDTAMYLCATSGRGNNYGYTFGSGTRLTVV.

The CDR3 sequence: CASSQGGRYQETQYF. CDR3 DNA sequence: TGCGCCAGCAGCCAAGGAGGGAGGTACCAAGAGACCCAGTACTTC. J is TRBJ2-5 and V is TRBV4-1, with D maybe TRBD2 (6 bases). Trimming stripped 1 base from V and 0 bases from J, with 9 bases between. The germline V gene has CDR1 MGHRA and CDR2 YSYEKL. This CDR3 region has 15 residues.

The V call is TRBV7-2, the J call TRBJ2-7; weak D call: TRBD2 (6 bases). This CDR3 spans 13 amino acids. V lost 7 bases, J lost 3 bases, and 13 bases lay in between. CDR1 and CDR2 (germline): SGHTA, FQGNSA. The CDR3 is CASKPPGVYEQYF. CDR3 coding DNA: TGTGCCAGCAAGCCCCCGGGGGTCTACGAGCAGTACTTC.

The chain links TRBV13 to TRBJ1-1; 8 bases fit TRBD1. Germline assignment: CDR1 PRHDT and CDR2 FYEKMQ (reference sequence). CDR3 length equals 14 residues. The ends lost 5 bases at V and 6 bases at J; junction bases unmatched: 8. CDR3 DNA: TGTGCCAGCAGCCCCTGGGACAGGACCTCTGAAGCTTTCTTT. Its protein is CASSPWDRTSEAFF.

CDR3 protein: CASSTKVGAGVSGANVLTF. DNA of the CDR3: TGTGCCAGCAGCACGAAGGTGGGAGCGGGAGTATCTGGGGCCAACGTCCTGACTTTC. The chain is built from TRBV5-4 and TRBJ2-6; 8 positions agree with TRBD2. Looked up from germline, CDR1 is SGHNT and CDR2 is YYREEE (reference sequence). This CDR3 is built from 19 residues. The junction had 13 bases not matched to a gene; V was cut back by 4 bases and J by 1 base. Full variable domain (rest looked up from reference TRBV5-4 and TRBJ2-6): ETGVTQSPTHLIKTRGQQVTLRCSSQSGHNTVSWYQQALGQGPQFIFQYYREEENGRGNFPPRFSGLQFPNYSSELNVNALELDDSALYLCASSTKVGAGVSGANVLTFGAGSRLTVL.

This clone was found once. The chain couples TRBV5-1 to TRBJ1-2, with TRBD1 matching 7 bases. This CDR3 has 14 amino acids. Per germline, CDR1 SGHRS and CDR2 YFSETQ. The V segment lost 4 bases and the J segment 8 bases; nucleotides outside the gene matches: 11. The CDR3 here is CASSPATGPVGYTF. The CDR3 coding sequence is TGCGCCAGCAGCCCCGCGACAGGGCCTGTGGGCTACACCTTC.

In this sample, this clone turned up a few times. The chain combines TRBV19 with TRBJ1-5; D might be TRBD1 (6 bases). In germline, CDR1 is LNHDA, CDR2 SQIVND (reference sequence). Trimming cost V 5 bases and J 5 bases, with 16 bases left between them. The CDR3 has 15 residues. CDR3 sequence (DNA): TGTGCCAGTAGTTTAGGACAGATCCCAGATCAGCCCCAGCATTTT. Translated, it gives CASSLGQIPDQPQHF.

The genes are TRBV5-1 and TRBJ2-7; possibly TRBD1 for D (5 bases). The CDR3 extends over 14 amino acids. Germline CDR1 is SGHRS and CDR2 is YFSETQ. The V end was cut by 4 bases, the J end by 0 bases, with 11 bases between. This CDR3 reads CASSETVNSYEQYF. The CDR3 DNA sequence: TGCGCCAGCAGCGAGACAGTTAACTCCTACGAGCAGTACTTC.

The chain links TRBV5-1 to TRBJ1-1, with a weak D call TRBD1 (5 bases). The V and J ends lost 5 bases and 0 bases respectively, with 11 bases between them. The CDR3 runs 14 residues. Germline assignment: CDR1 SGHRS and CDR2 YFSETQ. Here the CDR3 reads CASRRDGLNTEAFF. CDR3 coding DNA: TGCGCCAGCAGGCGGGACGGGCTGAACACTGAAGCTTTCTTT.

The chain uses TRBV7-2 and TRBJ1-3; weak D call: TRBD1 (6 bases). Germline CDR1 SGHTA, CDR2 FQGNSA. The CDR3 totals 16 residues. Between the trimmed V and J ends, which lost 5 bases and 4 bases, there was a span of 18 bases. The CDR3 nucleotides read TGTGCCAGCAGCATAGGACAGCTCTCTGCCGGAAACACCATATATTTT. Its translation is CASSIGQLSAGNTIYF. The variable domain in full, with the rest retrieved from reference TRBV7-2 and TRBJ1-3, is GAGVSQSPSNKVTEKGKDVELRCDPISGHTALYWYRQSLGQGLEFLIYFQGNSAPDKSGLPSDRFSAERTGGSVSTLTIQRTQQEDSAVYLCASSIGQLSAGNTIYFGEGSWLTVV.

There are a few counts of this clone. The V call is TRBV30, the J call TRBJ1-5, with 9 bases lining up with TRBD1. J was trimmed by 5 bases and V by 1 base; bases with no gene match: 15. Germline loops: CDR1 GTSNPN, CDR2 SVGIG (reference sequence). The CDR3 spans 18 residues. The CDR3 region is CAWSGRTTGTGLDQPQHF. The CDR3 DNA reads as TGTGCCTGGAGTGGACGAACAACCGGGACAGGGCTGGATCAGCCCCAGCATTTT. Variable domain in full (rest from reference TRBV30 and TRBJ1-5): SQTIHQWPATLVQPVGSPLSLECTVEGTSNPNLYWYRQAAGRGLQLLFYSVGIGQISSEVPQNLSASRPQDRQFILSSKKLLLSDSGFYLCAWSGRTTGTGLDQPQHFGDGTRLSIL.

This clone was counted once. The chain uses TRBV19 and TRBJ2-1, with TRBD2 identical over 10 bases. This CDR3 has 15 residues. V gave up 7 bases and J gave up 4 bases; unmatched junction bases: 7. In germline, CDR1 is LNHDA, CDR2 SQIVND (reference sequence). CDR3 in DNA: TGTGCCAGTACCAGGACTAGCGGAGATTACAATGAGCAGTTCTTC. Translation gives CASTRTSGDYNEQFF.

The chain combines TRBV5-6 with TRBJ1-2, with D possibly TRBD1 on 6 matching bases. Germline loops: CDR1 SGHDT, CDR2 YYEEEE. Trimming removed 0 bases at V and 0 bases at J, with 9 bases between. The CDR3 length is 15 residues. The CDR3 sequence is CASSLAGGPNYGYTF. The CDR3 DNA reads as TGTGCCAGCAGCTTGGCGGGGGGCCCTAACTATGGCTACACCTTC.

This clone turned up a few times. The CDR3 reads CASSFTGGYEQYF. Here the CDR3 DNA reads TGTGCCAGCAGCTTTACAGGGGGCTACGAGCAGTACTTC. The chain is built from TRBV5-5 and TRBJ2-7; 8 nucleotides align to TRBD1. The V gene's germline CDR1 is SGHKS and CDR2 YYEKEE (reference sequence). The CDR3 is made up of 13 amino acids. V lost 2 bases and J lost 3; bases outside the gene matches: 1.

The sample holds a few counts of this clone. The chain uses TRBV5-4 and TRBJ1-3; D gene unclear. The CDR3 sequence is 16 residues long. CDR1 and CDR2 from the germline V gene are SGHNT and YYREEE (reference sequence). The germline V and J ends were trimmed by 2 bases and 2 bases, with 14 bases remaining between them. The CDR3 sequence: CASSFRPVGPGNTIYF. The CDR3 region has the DNA TGTGCCAGCAGCTTCCGCCCCGTCGGTCCTGGAAACACCATATATTTT.

The rearrangement links TRBV18 to TRBJ2-3; D may be TRBD1 (6 bases). The CDR3 is made up of 14 amino acids. Per the germline V gene, CDR1 is KGHSH and CDR2 is LQKENI. The V end was cut by 5 bases, the J end by 4 bases, with 13 bases between. The CDR3: CASSTRSGADTQYF. CDR3 nucleotides: TGTGCCAGCTCAACCCGCTCAGGGGCAGATACGCAGTATTTT.

In its sample, this clone was seen once. The CDR3 DNA follows: TGTGCCTGGAGTAGTTCCTTGGCGGGAGCGGTCGAGCAGTACTTC. Translated, it gives CAWSSSLAGAVEQYF. This chain joins TRBV30 and TRBJ2-7; TRBD2 matches at 7 bases. The germline V gene has CDR1 GTSNPN and CDR2 SVGIG (reference sequence). Unmatched junction bases numbered 13, after V lost 2 bases and J lost 6 bases. The CDR3 has 15 residues.

The chain combines TRBV2 with TRBJ2-1, with 11 positions matching TRBD2. V lost 6 bases, J lost 7 bases, and 8 bases stayed unmatched. Germline V gene data show CDR1 as SNHLY and CDR2 as FYNNEI. The CDR3 length is 15 residues. As DNA, the CDR3 is TGTGCCAGCAGCGGACTAGCGGGCGGACGGAATGAGCAGTTCTTC. It is translated as CASSGLAGGRNEQFF.

CDR3 DNA: TGTGCCAGCAGCCAGGCCCAACCCAACGGGGAGCTGTTTTTT. Encoded protein: CASSQAQPNGELFF. The V call is TRBV4-2, the J call TRBJ2-2; D is unresolved. CDR1 and CDR2 from the germline V gene are LGHNA and YNFKEQ. This CDR3 has 14 residues. V was cut by 3 bases and J by 7 bases, with 12 bases left in between.

The CDR3: CASRGGAGISYNEQFF. In DNA form, the CDR3 reads TGTGCCAGCAGGGGTGGAGCGGGTATCTCCTACAATGAGCAGTTCTTC. The chain combines TRBV7-9 with TRBJ2-1; a possible D gene is TRBD2 (6 bases). V lost 6 bases and J lost 0, with 15 bases in between. The CDR3 totals 16 residues. Germline CDR1 is SEHNR and CDR2 is FQNEAQ (reference sequence).

The V call is TRBV4-1, the J call TRBJ1-2; 10 bases align to TRBD1. This CDR3 has 16 residues. CDR1 is MGHRA, CDR2 YSYEKL, per germline. With V trimmed by 3 bases and J by 2 bases, 6 bases remained unmatched. CDR3 protein: CASSQRDRGRNYGYTF. CDR3 nucleotides: TGCGCCAGCAGCCAGAGAGACAGGGGGCGCAACTATGGCTACACCTTC.

This chain links TRBV7-8 with TRBJ1-5; D is unresolved. Per germline, CDR1 SGHVS and CDR2 FQNEAQ. There are 14 residues in the CDR3. V gave up 0 bases and J gave up 7 bases, with 10 bases separating them. CDR3 loop: CASSLAGAGQPQHF. In DNA form, the CDR3 reads TGTGCCAGCAGCTTAGCCGGTGCGGGACAGCCCCAGCATTTT.

CDR3 bases: TGTGCCAGTAGTATAGGCGGGGGGAACACTGAAGCTTTCTTT. The encoded protein is CASSIGGGNTEAFF. This chain uses TRBV19 with TRBJ1-1; perhaps TRBD1 as D (5 bases). The V end was cut by 1 base, the J end by 1 base, with 7 bases between. This CDR3 is 14 amino acids long. The germline V gene encodes CDR1 LNHDA and CDR2 SQIVND (reference sequence).

The chain links TRBV7-8 to TRBJ1-1; no clear D. V was shortened by 5 bases and J by 5 bases, with 18 bases between the two germline ends. Germline-derived CDR1 and CDR2 are SGHVS and FQNEAQ. The CDR3 sequence is 15 residues long. This CDR3 is CASSIRRRGETEAFF. CDR3 DNA sequence: TGTGCCAGCAGCATAAGGCGGCGGGGAGAGACTGAAGCTTTCTTT.

The chain joins TRBV7-9 to TRBJ2-7; 7 bases are shared with TRBD1. Looked up from germline, CDR1 is SEHNR and CDR2 is FQNEAQ (reference sequence). The junction had 3 bases not matched to a gene; V was cut back by 5 bases and J by 2 bases. The CDR3 extends over 13 amino acids. This CDR3 is CASSRDSAYEQYF. DNA for the CDR3: TGTGCCAGCAGCCGGGACAGTGCCTACGAGCAGTACTTC. The full variable domain, rest sourced from reference TRBV7-9 and TRBJ2-7, is DTGVSQNPRHKITKRGQNVTFRCDPISEHNRLYWYRQTLGQGPEFLTYFQNEAQLEKSRLLSDRFSAERPKGSFSTLEIQRTEQGDSAMYLCASSRDSAYEQYFGPGTRLTVT.

The rearrangement links TRBV2 to TRBJ2-7; D is ambiguous. Trimming took 4 bases from V and 7 from J, leaving 8 bases between them. The CDR3 runs to 11 residues. Germline assignment: CDR1 SNHLY and CDR2 FYNNEI. The CDR3 nucleotides read TGTGCCAGCAGTGCCACCGGGGAGCAGTACTTC. Residues: CASSATGEQYF. Drawing the rest from reference TRBV2 and TRBJ2-7, the complete variable domain is EPEVTQTPSHQVTQMGQEVILRCVPISNHLYFYWYRQILGQKVEFLVSFYNNEISEKSEIFDDQFSVERPDGSNFTLKIRSTKLEDSAMYFCASSATGEQYFGPGTRLTVT.